This TCR beta chain was sequenced in a study of T cells in Graves' hyperthyroidism and ophthalmopathy. Notes on this clonotype: Its cognate antigen is unknown.

General study results and limits: Blood also held most thyroid clonotypes expanded beyond 0.001.

Using RNA transcripts as the source, TCR beta CDR3 regions were amplified. In the first-round RT-PCR of the TCR CDR3, the HTBI primer set was used. TCRdb re-analysed the multiplex PCR reads in MiXCR, keeping a single row per CDR3 protein. The sample lists more than 500,000 distinct CDR3 sequences, more than 45% occurring once. The TCR comes from an adult woman with Graves' disease, either hyperthyroidism or ophthalmopathy (not recorded which). The sample consisted of peripheral blood or thyroid tissue (not recorded which).

The CDR3 loop is CASSGLEGQETQYF. CDR3 nucleotides: TGTGCCAGCAGTGGTCTAGAGGGCCAAGAGACCCAGTACTTC. The J gene is TRBJ2-5, the V gene TRBV12-3 or TRBV12-4; a possible D gene is TRBD2 (5 bases). The CDR3 totals 14 residues. V shed 5 bases and J shed 1 base, with 11 bases lying between them.